The T cell receptor (beta chain) under discussion was sequenced for a study of OX40 agonist ivuxolimab in advanced cancers. Study-level findings and limits: Researchers report that CD8+ T cells had, on average, more expanded clones than CD4+.

Germline-derived CDR1 and CDR2 are SGHTS and YDEGEE. The CDR3 has 13 amino acids. The V end lost 0 bases, the J end lost 8 bases, and 8 bases lay between the germline ends. The table came from immunoSEQ multiplex PCR; TCRdb's copy has only in-frame clones and leaves some out. Of about 61,000 clones listed, roughly 90% are singletons. Comments on this clone: Antigen specificity is unknown.

This receptor was identified in an adult with an advanced solid tumor such as melanoma, head and neck, liver or kidney cancer. The chain has TRBV5-8 and TRBJ1-4, with unresolved D. The sample consisted of CD4+ or CD8+ T cells sorted from blood, taken in a trial of the OX40 agonist ivuxolimab. CDR3 sequence reads: CASSLGAGEKLFF. The CDR3 region has the DNA TGTGCCAGCAGCTTGGGAGCTGGAGAAAAACTGTTTTTT.